What follows describes a single T cell receptor beta chain. Its antigen is not known. The data stem from a study of blood T cells in healthy people across ages. General study points: The study found TCR beta diversity correlated strongly with naive T cell percentage. Investigators treated diversity estimates from one million T cells as underestimates.

Alongside a J-beta primer mix, a sample-barcoded 5' primer served in a second PCR lasting about 7 to 11 cycles. Each CDR3 protein gets one entry after TCRdb re-called the 5' RACE reads with MiXCR. This table has 850,000 to 1,300,000 distinct CDR3 sequences, 45% appearing once. The sequence was obtained from a woman in her sixties or seventies in good health. Sequenced material: blood.

For the CDR3, the DNA is TGCAGTGCTAGAGATTTCCCTAGGACACTCACAGATACGCAGTATTTT. Translation: CSARDFPRTLTDTQYF. The V call is TRBV20-1, the J call TRBJ2-3; D perhaps matches TRBD1 (5 bases). V gave up 0 bases and J gave up 2 bases, with 15 bases separating them. The CDR3 sequence is 16 residues long. From germline, CDR1 is DFQATT and CDR2 SNEGSKA (reference sequence).